One sample yielded the 21 T cell receptor beta chains listed below, sequenced in a study of spatial heterogeneity in lung cancer. The study's findings and limits: Counts that tracked tumor mutation counts were those of expanded intratumoral alpha and beta TCRs.

Their target antigens are unknown. TCRdb fed the 5' RACE reads into MiXCR, producing one record per CDR3 protein. The data contain fewer than 30,000 distinct CDR3 sequences, more than 5.5% of them seen just once; the ten biggest clones take up approximately 23%. The time point is: sample taken at primary tumor resection. The starting material was lung tumor tissue, obtained at surgery. These receptors originate from a male donor with early-stage non-small cell lung cancer.

This clonotype was detected many times. The V call is TRBV2, the J call TRBJ2-7, with TRBD1 identical over 8 bases. With 7 bases clipped from V and 2 bases from J, the junction kept 10 bases outside the gene matches. Germline V gene lookup returns CDR1 SNHLY and CDR2 FYNNEI. This CDR3 is 15 amino acids long. The CDR3 is CASTLPTGDPYEQYF. The CDR3 bases are TGTGCCAGCACCCTACCGACAGGGGACCCCTACGAGCAGTACTTC.

This clonotype occurred a few times. The chain combines TRBV20-1 with TRBJ2-3; D gene uncertain. V was clipped by 4 bases and J by 0 bases, with 2 bases between them. The CDR3 contains 11 residues. In germline, CDR1 is DFQATT, CDR2 SNEGSKA (reference sequence). Here the CDR3 reads CSAISTDTQYF. The CDR3 coding sequence is TGCAGTGCTATTAGCACAGATACGCAGTATTTT.

Notes on this clonotype: This may be a read error, as it is one base from a much larger clone. The V call is TRBV7-2, the J call TRBJ2-7; D is tentatively TRBD1 or TRBD2 (5 bases each). Trimming took 5 bases from V and 2 from J, leaving 10 bases between them. CDR3 length equals 13 residues. Per germline, CDR1 SGHTA and CDR2 FQGNSA. Written as DNA, the CDR3 is TGTGCCAGCAGCGGTCCGGGGCCCTACGAGCAGTACTTC. Translated, it gives CASSGPGPYEQYF.

In its sample, this clonotype ranks as medium-sized. V usage is TRBV6-1 and J usage is TRBJ2-2, with D perhaps being TRBD1 or TRBD2 (5 bases each). Trimming cost V 1 base and J 1 base, with 7 bases left between them. The CDR3 is made up of 15 amino acids. Germline V gene data show CDR1 as MNHNS and CDR2 as SASEGT. The CDR3 bases are TGTGCCAGCAGTGAAGGGGGGTGGAACACCGGGGAGCTGTTTTTT. Translating it yields CASSEGGWNTGELFF.

This clonotype was observed at least ten times. This chain joins TRBV7-2 and TRBJ2-3, with D perhaps being TRBD1 or TRBD2 (5 bases each). Germline-derived CDR1 and CDR2 are SGHTA and FQGNSA. There are 14 residues in the CDR3. V was shortened by 2 bases and J by 2 bases, with 8 bases between the two germline ends. CDR3 DNA: TGTGCCAGCAGCTTACTAGGGACCACAGATACGCAGTATTTT. This sequence encodes CASSLLGTTDTQYF.

This clonotype was counted many times. This chain uses TRBV20-1 with TRBJ2-6; 7 bases align to TRBD2. CDR3 length: 16 amino acids. V gave up 6 bases and J gave up 2 bases; unmatched junction bases: 10. The germline V gene has CDR1 DFQATT and CDR2 SNEGSKA (reference sequence). The CDR3 nucleotides read TGCAGTGCCAGACGGGGGGTGAAGGCTGGGGCCAACGTCCTGACTTTC. Translation: CSARRGVKAGANVLTF.

This clonotype is termed medium-sized. The chain couples TRBV6-5 to TRBJ2-7, with D possibly matching TRBD2 (5 bases). The CDR3 length is 13 residues. Per germline, CDR1 MNHEY and CDR2 SVGAGI. V shed 0 bases and J shed 4 bases, with 7 bases lying between them. CDR3 protein: CASSYSGDYEQYF. CDR3 in DNA: TGTGCCAGCAGTTACTCGGGAGATTACGAGCAGTACTTC.

This clonotype was seen many times. V usage is TRBV12-3 or TRBV12-4 and J usage is TRBJ1-5, with D perhaps TRBD1 (5 bases). V dropped 2 bases and J dropped 7 bases, with 15 bases sitting between them. The CDR3 is made up of 15 amino acids. This CDR3 is CASSLTGGGGQPQHF. CDR3 bases: TGTGCCAGCAGTTTAACAGGTGGAGGTGGGCAGCCCCAGCATTTT.

This clonotype has ten or more counts. V usage is TRBV3-1 and J usage is TRBJ1-1, with D unclear. The CDR3 extends over 15 amino acids. V dropped 0 bases and J dropped 1 base, with 9 bases sitting between them. The germline CDR1 and CDR2 sequences are LGHDT and YNNKEL (reference sequence). The CDR3 sequence is CASSQDRIGNTEAFF. CDR3 coding DNA: TGTGCCAGCAGCCAAGACAGGATCGGGAACACTGAAGCTTTCTTT.

In this sample, this clonotype turned up many times. The rearrangement joins TRBV6-1 to TRBJ2-7, with D possibly TRBD1 on 5 matching bases. The V gene lost 3 bases and the J gene lost 1 base, with 7 bases spanning the gap. This CDR3 is built from 13 residues. Germline V lookup: CDR1 MNHNS, CDR2 SASEGT. CDR3 coding DNA: TGTGCCAGCAGTGACCAGGGATCCTACGAGCAGTACTTC. Its protein product is CASSDQGSYEQYF.

This clonotype appeared a few times. This chain's CDR3 is CASSPNDEQFF. The CDR3 nucleotides are TGTGCCAGCAGTCCCAACGATGAGCAGTTCTTC. J is TRBJ2-1 and V is TRBV28; D uncertain. The CDR3 is made up of 11 amino acids. The V and J ends lost 5 bases and 8 bases respectively, with 7 bases between them. Germline V gene lookup returns CDR1 MDHEN and CDR2 SYDVKM.

The rearrangement links TRBV20-1 to TRBJ2-4; TRBD1 or TRBD2 may be the D gene (5 bases each). The CDR3 loop spans 14 amino acids. Germline CDR1 reads DFQATT; CDR2 reads SNEGSKA (reference sequence). The V gene lost 6 bases and the J gene lost 1 base, with 13 bases spanning the gap. CDR3 region: CSALEGSAKNIQYF. Written as DNA, the CDR3 is TGCAGTGCACTAGAGGGGAGCGCCAAAAACATTCAGTACTTC.

The chain couples TRBV7-2 to TRBJ2-5; possibly TRBD1 or TRBD2 for D (5 bases each). V lost 2 bases, J lost 9 bases, and 16 bases lay in between. The length of the CDR3 is 14 residues. CDR1 and CDR2 (germline): SGHTA, FQGNSA. The DNA for the CDR3 is TGTGCCAGCAGCTTATGGAAGGGGAGTCTGGCCCAGTACTTC. This encodes CASSLWKGSLAQYF.

This rearrangement joins TRBV28 to TRBJ1-6, with D perhaps TRBD1 (6 bases). This CDR3 comprises 15 residues. The V gene lost 6 bases and the J gene lost 4 bases, with 13 bases spanning the gap. Per germline, CDR1 MDHEN and CDR2 SYDVKM. The chain's CDR3 is CASSTFRGYNSPLHF. CDR3 nucleotide sequence: TGTGCCAGCAGCACCTTCAGGGGATATAATTCACCCCTCCACTTT.

This clonotype was counted at least ten times. The J gene is TRBJ2-7, the V gene TRBV29-1, with a tentative D call TRBD1 (6 bases). Germline V gives CDR1 SQVTM, CDR2 ANQGSEA. Trimming removed 1 base at V and 10 bases at J, with 14 bases between. The CDR3 extends over 12 amino acids. CDR3 sequence: CSVEVHREIQYF. In nucleotides, the CDR3 is TGCAGCGTTGAAGTACACAGGGAAATCCAGTACTTC.

This clonotype has only a few counts. This chain connects TRBV27 to TRBJ2-7; tentative D call: TRBD2 (5 bases). Germline values: CDR1 MNHEY, CDR2 SMNVEV (reference sequence). Trimming stripped 6 bases from V and 7 bases from J, with 10 bases between. The CDR3 is made up of 11 amino acids. The CDR3 is CASSGSGEQYF. CDR3 bases: TGTGCCAGCAGCGGTTCGGGGGAGCAGTACTTC.

This clonotype was picked up many times. The chain is built from TRBV30 and TRBJ2-3, with a weak D call TRBD2 (5 bases). The CDR3 extends over 12 amino acids. CDR1 and CDR2 (germline): GTSNPN, SVGIG (reference sequence). The V and J ends lost 7 bases and 1 base respectively, with 9 bases between them. CDR3 residues: CASSEGTDTQYF. The CDR3 DNA is TGTGCCTCCTCGGAGGGCACAGATACGCAGTATTTT.

The CDR3 nucleotides are TGTGCCAGCAGCCAGATAGGCGGGTGGGCGCACAACTATGGCTACACCTTC. Translating gives CASSQIGGWAHNYGYTF. V is TRBV4-2 and J is TRBJ1-2; no clear D. The CDR3 spans 17 residues. Germline V gene data show CDR1 as LGHNA and CDR2 as YNFKEQ. V lost 3 bases to trimming and J lost 2 bases, with 19 bases between them.

This clonotype has a count of ten or more. CDR3: CASSLGQEYYEQYF. DNA for the CDR3: TGTGCCAGCAGCCTCGGACAGGAGTACTACGAGCAGTACTTC. V is TRBV7-2 and J is TRBJ2-7; TRBD1 matches at 7 bases. The CDR3 consists of 14 residues. V shed 5 bases and J 3 bases; nucleotides not matched to a gene: 7. The germline V gene encodes CDR1 SGHTA and CDR2 FQGNSA.

This clonotype turned up a few times. This chain links TRBV3-1 with TRBJ2-1; D perhaps matches TRBD1 (5 bases). V was cut by 6 bases and J by 5 bases, with 11 bases left in between. The CDR3 is made up of 13 amino acids. Germline-derived CDR1 and CDR2 are LGHDT and YNNKEL (reference sequence). The CDR3 bases are TGTGCCAGCAGTCCCTTAGGGGACAATGAGCAGTTCTTC. Protein: CASSPLGDNEQFF.

This clonotype was observed at least ten times. The chain employs TRBV7-2 and TRBJ1-6; a weak D match, TRBD1 (5 bases). Germline CDR1 and CDR2: SGHTA and FQGNSA. Deletions cut 5 bases from V and 7 bases from J, with 9 bases between. The CDR3 sequence is 13 residues long. The CDR3: CASSANRNSPLHF. For the CDR3, the DNA is TGTGCCAGCAGCGCGAACAGGAATTCACCCCTCCACTTT.